This record concerns one TCR beta chain sequence. These data belong to a study of T-cell memory formation after mild COVID-19. TCRdb re-analysed the 5' RACE reads in MiXCR, keeping a single row per CDR3 protein. Of 250,000 or so distinct CDR3 sequences listed, roughly 10% are singletons. This CDR3 is built from 15 residues. V trimming: 5 bases; J trimming: 2 bases; junction bases outside the gene matches: 8. The clonotype was recovered from a man between 18 and 35 years old who had mild COVID-19 (a few samples of this study predate the infection). Cell type and time point are not known. The chain employs TRBV12-3 or TRBV12-4 and TRBJ2-7, with 8 bases lining up with TRBD1. The sample was PBMCs or a T cell subset sorted from them (not recorded which). The CDR3 coding sequence is TGTGCCAGCAGTCTCGGACAGGGTGGCCCCTACGAGCAGTACTTC. It yields the protein CASSLGQGGPYEQYF.